This T cell receptor beta chain came from a study of blood T cell repertoires in COVID-19. V was clipped by 9 bases and J by 0 bases, with 16 bases between them. Germline V gene sequence: CDR1 SGHTA, CDR2 FQGTGA. The CDR3 loop spans 15 amino acids. Measured with immunoSEQ multiplex PCR; TCRdb has only the in-frame clones, and not every one. The repertoire has 50,000 to 70,000 clones, about 78% of them found once; the top ten carry approximately 4.9%. The TCR sequence derives from a human donor in a cohort sampled during active COVID-19. This chain joins TRBV7-3 and TRBJ2-3, with TRBD2 as a possible D gene (7 bases). Sequencing input: peripheral blood. DNA for the CDR3: TGTGCCAGTTGCCCGGGGGGCGGTAGCACAGATACGCAGTATTTT. This encodes CASCPGGGSTDTQYF.